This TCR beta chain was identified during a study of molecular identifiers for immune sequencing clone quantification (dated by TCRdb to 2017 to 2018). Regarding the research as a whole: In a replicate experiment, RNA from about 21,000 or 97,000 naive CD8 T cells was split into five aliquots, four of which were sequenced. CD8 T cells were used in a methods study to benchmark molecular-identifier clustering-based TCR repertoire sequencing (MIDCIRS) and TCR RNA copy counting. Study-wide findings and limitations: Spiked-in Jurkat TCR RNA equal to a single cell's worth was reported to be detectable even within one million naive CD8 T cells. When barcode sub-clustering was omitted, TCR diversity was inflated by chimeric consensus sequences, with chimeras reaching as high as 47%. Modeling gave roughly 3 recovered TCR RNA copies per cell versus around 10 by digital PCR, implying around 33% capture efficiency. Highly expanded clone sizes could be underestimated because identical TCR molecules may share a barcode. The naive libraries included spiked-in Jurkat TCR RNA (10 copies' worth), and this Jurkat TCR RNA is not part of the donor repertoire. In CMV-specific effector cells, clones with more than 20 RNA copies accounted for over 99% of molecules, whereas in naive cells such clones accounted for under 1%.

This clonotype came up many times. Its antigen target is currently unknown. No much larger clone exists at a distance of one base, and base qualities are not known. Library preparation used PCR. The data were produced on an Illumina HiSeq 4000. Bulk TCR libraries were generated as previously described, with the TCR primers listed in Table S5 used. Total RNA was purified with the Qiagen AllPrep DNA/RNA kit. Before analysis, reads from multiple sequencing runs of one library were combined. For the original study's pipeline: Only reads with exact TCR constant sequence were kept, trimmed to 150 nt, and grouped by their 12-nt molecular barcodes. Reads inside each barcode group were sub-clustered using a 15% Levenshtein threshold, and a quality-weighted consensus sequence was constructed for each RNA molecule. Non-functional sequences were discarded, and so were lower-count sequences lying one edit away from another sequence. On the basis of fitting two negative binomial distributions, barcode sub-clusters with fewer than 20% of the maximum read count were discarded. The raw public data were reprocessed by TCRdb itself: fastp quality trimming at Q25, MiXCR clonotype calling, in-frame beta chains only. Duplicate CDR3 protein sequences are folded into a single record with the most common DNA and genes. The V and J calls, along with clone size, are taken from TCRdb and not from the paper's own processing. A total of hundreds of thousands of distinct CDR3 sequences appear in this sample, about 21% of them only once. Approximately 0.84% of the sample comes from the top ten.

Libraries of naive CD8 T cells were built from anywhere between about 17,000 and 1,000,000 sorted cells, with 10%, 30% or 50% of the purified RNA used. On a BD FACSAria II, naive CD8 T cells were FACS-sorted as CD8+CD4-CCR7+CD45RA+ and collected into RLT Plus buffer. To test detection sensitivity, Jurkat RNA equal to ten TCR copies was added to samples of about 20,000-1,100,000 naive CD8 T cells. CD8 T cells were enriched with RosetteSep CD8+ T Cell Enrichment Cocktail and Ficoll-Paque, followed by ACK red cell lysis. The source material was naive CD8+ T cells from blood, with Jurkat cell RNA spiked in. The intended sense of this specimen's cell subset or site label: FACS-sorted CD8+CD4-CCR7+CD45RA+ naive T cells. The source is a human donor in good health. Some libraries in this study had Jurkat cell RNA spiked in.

The CDR3 here reads CASSYYKLDNEQFF. DNA sequence: TGTGCCAGCAGTTACTATAAACTGGACAATGAGCAGTTCTTC. The chain was built from TRBV6-5 and TRBJ2-1, with an unclear D gene assignment. The germline V gene gives CDR1 as MNHEY and CDR2 as SVGAGI. The cysteine opens and the phenylalanine closes a CDR3 of 14 amino acids. Only CDR3 DNA remains: 42 bases, in frame from the first base. V lost 1 base and J lost 5 bases; the stretch between them is 9 bases long.